These T cell receptor beta chains were read from a single sample in a study of blood T cell repertoires in COVID-19. Method: immunoSEQ multiplex PCR; TCRdb's copy keeps in-frame clones and lacks some. The sample includes approximately 15,000 clones, 75% to 85% of them seen just once. The specimen was peripheral blood. All receptors derive from a woman in her fifties or sixties with active or convalescent COVID-19. CDR3s include the opening cysteine and the closing phenylalanine or tryptophan. D genes are given only for firm matches. Not all rows give a size; the values are once, few, many and, for expanded clones, a class.

CASSVRGAEQYF	TGTGCCAGCTCCGTTAGGGGTGCCGAGCAGTACTTC	TRBV28	TRBJ2-7	NA	NA
CASGQGAGYNEQFF	TGTGCTAGTGGTCAGGGGGCAGGCTACAATGAGCAGTTCTTC	TRBV12-5	TRBJ2-1	TRBD1	NA
CASSGGGHYEAFF	TGTGCCAGCAGCGGGGGCGGTCACTATGAAGCTTTCTTT	TRBV7-9	TRBJ1-1	NA	NA
CASTLTTSPNTGELFF	TGTGCCAGCACCCTAACGACTAGTCCGAACACCGGGGAGCTGTTTTTT	TRBV7-6	TRBJ2-2	NA	NA
CASRSLGASYEQYF	TGTGCCAGCCGCTCGTTGGGGGCGTCCTACGAGCAGTACTTC	TRBV6-5	TRBJ2-7	NA	NA
CASSARLAGIDEQYF	TGTGCCAGCAGCGCAAGACTAGCGGGAATCGACGAGCAGTACTTC	TRBV7-6	TRBJ2-7	TRBD2	few
CASSPGQAYNEQFF	TGCGCCAGCAGCCCCGGACAGGCCTACAATGAGCAGTTCTTC	TRBV4-1	TRBJ2-1	TRBD1	NA
CASSPRQEVNTEAFF	TGCGCCAGCAGCCCAAGGCAGGAGGTGAACACTGAAGCTTTCTTT	TRBV4-1	TRBJ1-1	NA	NA
CASSYPSGLANHEQFF	TGTGCCAGCAGTTACCCCTCCGGACTAGCGAACCATGAGCAGTTCTTC	TRBV6-5	TRBJ2-1	TRBD2	NA
CASSFAGTYEQYF	TGTGCCAGCAGTTTTGCAGGTACCTACGAGCAGTACTTC	TRBV27	TRBJ2-7	NA	NA
CASSPNTGYSNQPQHF	TGTGCCAGCAGCCCCAACACGGGTTATAGCAATCAGCCCCAGCATTTT	TRBV7-2	TRBJ1-5	NA	NA
CASSPPGASPEAFF	TGTGCCAGTAGTCCGCCAGGGGCCTCGCCCGAAGCTTTCTTT	TRBV19	TRBJ1-1	NA	NA
CASSLTKNTEAFF	TGTGCCAGCAGCCTCACAAAGAACACTGAAGCTTTCTTT	TRBV6-5	TRBJ1-1	NA	few
CASIAGTGAYNSPLHF	TGTGCCAGCATAGCCGGGACAGGGGCCTATAATTCACCCCTCCACTTT	TRBV28	TRBJ1-6	TRBD1	NA
CASSSQGTGSYEQYF	TGCGCCAGCAGCTCACAGGGTACGGGCTCCTACGAGCAGTACTTC	TRBV4-1	TRBJ2-7	NA	NA
CASSLEVREQYF	TGTGCCAGCAGCTTAGAGGTGCGCGAGCAGTACTTC	TRBV11-2	TRBJ2-7	NA	NA
CASSNGGTDEYSNQPQHF	TGTGCCAGCAGCAACGGGGGGACCGATGAATATAGCAATCAGCCCCAGCATTTT	TRBV7-2	TRBJ1-5	NA	NA
CAISVTTNTGELFF	TGTGCCATCAGTGTTACTACTAATACCGGGGAGCTGTTTTTT	TRBV10-3	TRBJ2-2	NA	NA
CASTSSGGAYNEQFF	TGTGCCAGCACCTCGAGCGGGGGGGCCTACAATGAGCAGTTCTTC	TRBV11-2	TRBJ2-1	TRBD2	few
CASSSRTSGSYNEQFF	TGTGCCAGCAGCTCCCGGACTAGCGGGAGCTACAATGAGCAGTTCTTC	TRBV11-3	TRBJ2-1	TRBD2	NA
CASSALDKNTEAFF	TGTGCCAGCAGTGCCCTGGACAAGAACACTGAAGCTTTCTTT	TRBV2	TRBJ1-1	NA	once
CASSNRDSSYNSPLHF	TGTGCCAGCAGCAACAGGGATAGCTCCTATAATTCACCCCTCCACTTT	TRBV13	TRBJ1-6	NA	NA
CASSYRLSTDTQYF	TGTGCCAGCAGTTACCGCCTAAGCACAGATACGCAGTATTTT	TRBV6-5	TRBJ2-3	NA	NA
CASSFSSPLHF	TGTGCCAGCAGTTTTAGCTCACCCCTCCACTTT	TRBV28	TRBJ1-6	NA	NA
CASSLLYTDTQYF	TGTGCCAGCAGTTTATTGTACACAGATACGCAGTATTTT	TRBV28	TRBJ2-3	NA	NA
CASSMASGGATETQYF	TGTGCCAGTAGTATGGCTAGCGGGGGGGCGACAGAGACCCAGTACTTC	TRBV19	TRBJ2-5	TRBD2	NA
CASSLAEGHWGEKLFF	TGCGCCAGCAGCTTGGCCGAGGGCCATTGGGGTGAAAAACTGTTTTTT	TRBV5-1	TRBJ1-4	NA	NA
CASSLYQQVTEAFF	TGTGCCAGCAGCCTATATCAACAGGTCACTGAAGCTTTCTTT	TRBV7-9	TRBJ1-1	NA	NA
CASSLGTDREQYF	TGTGCCAGCAGCTTAGGGACAGATCGCGAGCAGTACTTC	TRBV7-2	TRBJ2-7	NA	NA
CASSSPGVYEQYF	TGTGCCAGCAGCTCCCCGGGGGTTTACGAGCAGTACTTC	TRBV11-2	TRBJ2-7	NA	medium-sized
CASTVSAGVYEQYF	TGTGCCAGCACAGTATCCGCAGGGGTCTACGAGCAGTACTTC	TRBV7-8	TRBJ2-7	NA	NA
CASIRVLSGGTGWYEQYF	TGTGCCAGCATCCGGGTTCTCAGTGGTGGGACAGGGTGGTACGAGCAGTACTTC	TRBV2	TRBJ2-7	TRBD1	NA
CASSNRLGTTVEQYF	TGTGCCAGCAGCAATCGACTAGGTACAACTGTCGAGCAGTACTTC	TRBV11-1	TRBJ2-7	NA	NA
CASSFPSGSDEQYF	TGTGCCAGCAGCTTCCCTAGCGGGAGCGACGAGCAGTACTTC	TRBV5-6	TRBJ2-7	TRBD2	once
CASSQGHSSYGYTF	TGTGCCAGCAGCCAGGGACATTCTTCTTATGGCTACACCTTC	TRBV11-2	TRBJ1-2	NA	NA
CASSLGQGASGYTF	TGTGCCAGCAGCTTGGGACAGGGGGCGAGTGGCTACACCTTC	TRBV27	TRBJ1-2	TRBD1	NA
CASSQDHSVGDWYSPLHF	TGTGCCAGCAGCCAAGATCACTCCGTAGGGGACTGGTATTCACCCCTCCACTTT	TRBV4-2	TRBJ1-6	NA	NA
CASSGTGGYEQYF	TGTGCCAGCAGCGGGACAGGGGGTTACGAGCAGTACTTC	TRBV7-9	TRBJ2-7	TRBD1	NA
CSAGRANEQFF	TGCAGTGCTGGTAGAGCGAATGAGCAGTTCTTC	TRBV20-1	TRBJ2-1	NA	NA
CASTPGTGVGYTF	TGTGCCAGCACCCCCGGGACAGGGGTTGGCTACACCTTC	TRBV28	TRBJ1-2	TRBD1	NA
CASSLADRGMGETQYF	TGTGCCAGCAGCTTAGCTGACAGGGGAATGGGAGAGACCCAGTACTTC	TRBV7-9	TRBJ2-5	TRBD1	NA
CASSVVSGGETQYF	TGTGCCAGCAGCGTTGTTTCGGGGGGAGAGACCCAGTACTTC	TRBV9	TRBJ2-5	TRBD2	NA
CASSEGQSTGELFF	TGCGCCAGCAGTGAGGGACAGAGCACCGGGGAGCTGTTTTTT	TRBV10-1	TRBJ2-2	NA	NA
CASSYQNRVDYGYTF	TGTGCCAGCAGTTACCAGAACAGGGTTGACTATGGCTACACCTTC	TRBV6-2/TRBV6-3	TRBJ1-2	NA	NA
CASSLDPGGRAEQFF	TGCGCCAGCAGCTTGGACCCGGGAGGGCGGGCTGAGCAGTTCTTC	TRBV5-1	TRBJ2-1	TRBD2	NA
CASSDRGRSHEQFF	TGTGCCAGCAGTGACAGGGGGCGCAGCCATGAGCAGTTCTTC	TRBV6-1	TRBJ2-1	TRBD1	NA
CASSLLRQNEQYF	TGTGCCAGCAGCTTACTTCGACAGAACGAGCAGTACTTC	TRBV7-9	TRBJ2-7	NA	NA
CASSTWFGTSGGTDTQYF	TGCGCCAGCAGCACCTGGTTTGGGACTAGCGGAGGAACAGATACGCAGTATTTT	TRBV4-1	TRBJ2-3	TRBD2	NA
CASSLDGGGYEQFF	TGTGCCAGCAGCTTAGACGGTGGGGGGTATGAGCAGTTCTTC	TRBV7-2	TRBJ2-1	NA	NA
CASSAQGGGTEAFF	TGTGCCAGCAGTGCCCAGGGGGGTGGCACTGAAGCTTTCTTT	TRBV6-4	TRBJ1-1	TRBD1	NA
CASRGDGFRYTEAFF	TGTGCCAGCAGGGGAGACGGATTTCGGTACACTGAAGCTTTCTTT	TRBV27	TRBJ1-1	NA	NA
CASSLAQTGFHEQYF	TGTGCCAGCAGCTTAGCCCAAACAGGGTTCCACGAGCAGTACTTC	TRBV7-9	TRBJ2-7	NA	NA
CASSITGTVYNEQFF	TGTGCCAGCAGCATAACCGGGACAGTCTACAATGAGCAGTTCTTC	TRBV5-4	TRBJ2-1	TRBD1	NA
CASSLLTDQPQHF	TGTGCCAGCAGCCTATTGACAGATCAGCCCCAGCATTTT	TRBV7-9	TRBJ1-5	NA	NA
CAIRKQGALSNSPLHF	TGTGCCATCAGGAAACAGGGAGCCTTGAGTAATTCACCCCTCCACTTT	TRBV10-3	TRBJ1-6	NA	few